This T cell receptor (beta chain) was obtained from a study of blood T cell repertoires in COVID-19. Some clones are missing from TCRdb's copy, which holds only in-frame ones; the method was immunoSEQ multiplex PCR. The sample has some 330,000 clones, 83% seen once; the top ten hold around 5.1%. Participant age was roughly 18 to 90 years, and participants resided in around 24 US areas. The receptor was derived from a woman aged 45-65 years who had recovered from COVID-19. The specimen sequenced was PBMCs or T cells enriched from blood (not recorded which).

The CDR3 region is CASSTRTERSEAFF. The CDR3 coding sequence is TGTGCCAGCAGCACGCGGACAGAGCGCTCTGAAGCTTTCTTT. The chain uses TRBV9 and TRBJ1-1; D is possibly TRBD1 (6 bases). The CDR3 covers 14 residues. Germline CDR1 SGDLS, CDR2 YYNGEE. V gave up 4 bases and J gave up 6 bases, with 16 bases separating them.